A selection of T cell receptor beta chains follows, all from one sample in a study of shared clonotypes between healthy human individuals. Sequencing was performed with immunoSEQ multiplex PCR; in TCRdb, only in-frame clones are kept and a portion is missing. The data hold approximately 980,000 clones, with about three quarters observed a single time. Sequencing input: memory CD4+ T cells sorted from blood. The receptor source for this set is a man aged 18 to 29 in good health. The CDR3 runs from the conserved cysteine through the conserved F or W. The order of the fields is J gene, V gene, clone size, D gene, CDR3 protein, CDR3 DNA. D genes are given only for firm matches. The size field is filled for only some rows; it gives once, few, many or a size class.

TRBJ2-7	TRBV18	NA	TRBD1	CASSPNTGGIEEQYF	TGTGCCAGCTCACCAAATACAGGGGGGATTGAAGAGCAGTACTTC
TRBJ2-1	TRBV5-4	NA	TRBD2	CASSFPSGRAKVF	TGTGCCAGCAGCTTCCCTAGCGGGAGGGCCAAGGTCTTC
TRBJ1-3	TRBV6-1	NA	NA	CASSERSGNTIYF	TGTGCCAGCAGTGAGAGGTCTGGAAACACCATATATTTT
TRBJ2-3	TRBV9	NA	NA	CASSVAYSTDTQYF	TGTGCCAGCAGCGTAGCCTACAGCACAGATACGCAGTATTTT
TRBJ2-2	TRBV7-8	NA	NA	CASSPIAAANTGELFF	TGTGCCAGCAGCCCTATAGCGGCAGCGAACACCGGGGAGCTGTTTTTT
TRBJ2-3	TRBV4-3	NA	NA	CASSSGGGDTQYF	TGCGCCAGCAGCTCCGGGGGAGGAGATACGCAGTATTTT
TRBJ2-7	TRBV7-2	NA	TRBD1	CASSSSLDRVGEQYF	TGTGCCAGCAGCTCTAGTCTTGACAGGGTGGGGGAGCAGTACTTC
TRBJ1-2	TRBV6-1	NA	NA	CASSGTAGGDGYTF	TGTGCCAGCAGCGGCACAGCGGGGGGTGATGGCTACACCTTC
TRBJ2-2	TRBV5-1	NA	TRBD1	CASGGQLDTGELFF	TGCGCCAGCGGGGGACAGTTAGACACCGGGGAGCTGTTTTTT
TRBJ2-7	TRBV14	NA	NA	CASSYTGIHEQYF	TGTGCCAGCAGTTATACAGGGATCCACGAGCAGTACTTC
TRBJ1-5	TRBV5-1	once	NA	CASSLIGLKGDWSNQPQHF	TGCGCCAGCAGCTTGATCGGCTTGAAGGGGGATTGGAGCAATCAGCCCCAGCATTTT
TRBJ2-5	TRBV5-1	once	NA	CASSFQGRGETQYF	TGCGCCAGCAGCTTCCAGGGGAGGGGAGAGACCCAGTACTTC
TRBJ2-5	TRBV18	NA	NA	CASSPRTAQETQYF	TGTGCCAGCTCACCTAGGACAGCCCAAGAGACCCAGTACTTC
TRBJ2-1	TRBV6-5	NA	TRBD2	CASSYVTSGGYNEQFF	TGTGCCAGCAGTTACGTGACTAGCGGGGGTTACAATGAGCAGTTCTTC
TRBJ2-7	TRBV28	NA	NA	CASSTTRLYEQYF	TGTGCCAGCAGCACCACGAGGTTATACGAGCAGTACTTC
TRBJ2-3	TRBV2	NA	NA	CASRPTGISLYF	TGTGCCAGCAGACCTACCGGAATCTCGTTGTATTTT
TRBJ2-3	TRBV5-1	NA	TRBD2	CASSNGRPPSGSEPSTDTQYF	TGCGCCAGCAGCAACGGCCGCCCCCCTAGCGGGAGCGAGCCAAGCACAGATACGCAGTATTTT
TRBJ2-1	TRBV7-3	NA	NA	CASSLTPLNEQFF	TGTGCCAGCAGCTTAACGCCCCTTAATGAGCAGTTCTTC
TRBJ2-1	TRBV10-1	NA	NA	CASSESSNNEQFF	TGCGCCAGCAGTGAATCCTCGAACAATGAGCAGTTCTTC
TRBJ2-1	TRBV27	NA	TRBD1	CASSSPGGRRDEQFF	TGTGCCAGCAGTTCGCCAGGGGGCAGAAGGGATGAGCAGTTCTTC
TRBJ1-1	TRBV30	many	NA	CACYSGGLRPEAFF	TGTGCCTGTTACTCGGGTGGTTTACGCCCTGAAGCTTTCTTT
TRBJ1-5	TRBV9	NA	NA	CASSVETESNQPQHF	TGTGCCAGCAGCGTAGAGACGGAAAGCAATCAGCCCCAGCATTTT
TRBJ1-5	TRBV19	many	TRBD1	CASSIQGDQPQHF	TGTGCCAGTAGTATTCAGGGGGATCAGCCCCAGCATTTT
TRBJ1-2	TRBV4-1	once	TRBD1	CASGGQGLEYGYTF	TGCGCCAGCGGAGGACAGGGATTGGAGTATGGCTACACCTTC
TRBJ1-2	TRBV28	NA	TRBD1	CASRSGTGWDGYTF	TGTGCCAGCAGGTCCGGGACAGGCTGGGATGGCTACACCTTC
TRBJ2-1	TRBV6-1	NA	TRBD1	CASRTGTGGAYEQFF	TGTGCCAGCAGAACCGGGACAGGGGGCGCATATGAGCAGTTCTTC
TRBJ2-2	TRBV4-1	NA	TRBD1	CASSQPSGTGGTGELFF	TGCGCCAGCAGCCAACCCTCCGGGACAGGCGGGACCGGGGAGCTGTTTTTT
TRBJ1-4	TRBV7-2	NA	NA	CASSFGGGNEKLFF	TGTGCCAGCAGCTTCGGGGGCGGCAATGAAAAACTGTTTTTT
TRBJ2-1	TRBV7-9	once	NA	CASSLGPKRVLNNEQFF	TGTGCCAGCAGCTTAGGGCCCAAGCGGGTATTGAACAATGAGCAGTTCTTC
TRBJ2-7	TRBV11-2	NA	NA	CASSLELRGRGISYEQYF	TGTGCCAGCAGCTTAGAATTAAGAGGCAGGGGCATCTCCTACGAGCAGTACTTC
TRBJ2-7	TRBV7-6	NA	TRBD2	CASSLQRGVHEQYF	TGTGCCAGCAGCTTACAGCGGGGGGTCCACGAGCAGTACTTC
TRBJ1-1	TRBV11-2	NA	TRBD1	CASSPGQVGNTEAFF	TGTGCCAGCAGCCCTGGACAGGTCGGGAACACTGAAGCTTTCTTT
TRBJ2-1	TRBV12-5	NA	TRBD2	CASGLPSGGYYNEQFF	TGTGCTAGTGGTTTGCCCTCGGGAGGGTACTACAATGAGCAGTTCTTC
TRBJ2-7	TRBV18	NA	TRBD1	CASSPTRTGDPRAGF	TGTGCCAGCTCACCGACTCGGACAGGGGACCCCAGGGCGGGCTTC
TRBJ1-2	TRBV11-2	NA	TRBD1	CASSFLDRVDYGYTF	TGTGCCAGCAGCTTTTTGGACAGGGTTGACTATGGCTACACCTTC
TRBJ2-3	TRBV7-2	NA	NA	CASSLGDTSSTDTQYF	TGTGCCAGCAGCTTAGGGGATACTTCTAGCACAGATACGCAGTATTTT
TRBJ1-5	TRBV15	NA	NA	CATSRGIAPQHF	TGTGCCACCAGCAGAGGAATTGCGCCCCAGCATTTT
TRBJ2-3	TRBV5-1	NA	TRBD2	CASSPGLAGGLTDTQYF	TGCGCCAGCAGCCCAGGACTAGCGGGGGGTCTGACAGATACGCAGTATTTT
TRBJ1-2	TRBV9	NA	TRBD1	CASSVETGEHGYTF	TGTGCCAGCAGCGTAGAGACAGGGGAACATGGCTACACCTTC
TRBJ1-2	TRBV9	once	NA	CASSVAMGSFYGYTF	TGTGCCAGCAGCGTAGCTATGGGGAGCTTTTATGGCTACACCTTC
TRBJ2-5	TRBV5-4	NA	NA	CASSLAPGRETQYF	TGTGCCAGCAGCTTGGCCCCCGGAAGAGAGACCCAGTACTTC
TRBJ1-1	TRBV29-1	NA	TRBD1	CSVGQGRYTEAFF	TGCAGCGTCGGACAGGGGAGGTATACTGAAGCTTTCTTT
TRBJ1-1	TRBV7-6	NA	TRBD1	CASSYSGGTEAFF	TGTGCCAGCAGTTATTCAGGGGGCACTGAAGCTTTCTTT
TRBJ2-1	TRBV6-5	NA	NA	CASSYSGGAHEQFF	TGTGCCAGCAGTTACTCGGGCGGGGCCCACGAGCAGTTCTTC
TRBJ2-1	TRBV5-1	NA	NA	CASSLEGGFGEQFF	TGCGCCAGCAGCTTGGAAGGGGGGTTCGGTGAGCAGTTCTTC
TRBJ2-3	TRBV7-6	once	NA	CASSLGEGRNADTQYF	TGTGCCAGCAGCTTAGGCGAAGGGAGAAACGCAGATACGCAGTATTTT
TRBJ2-5	TRBV10-1	NA	NA	CASSPGGETQYF	TGCGCCAGCAGTCCTGGGGGAGAGACCCAGTACTTC
TRBJ2-2	TRBV11-2	NA	NA	CASSLAFTVPGELFF	TGTGCCAGCAGCTTAGCCTTTACAGTTCCGGGGGAGCTGTTTTTT
TRBJ2-5	TRBV11-3	NA	NA	CASSLDGSKETQYF	TGTGCCAGCAGCTTAGATGGATCGAAAGAGACCCAGTACTTC
TRBJ1-1	TRBV5-4	NA	NA	CASSLFGMNTEAFF	TGTGCCAGCAGCTTGTTCGGGATGAACACTGAAGCTTTCTTT
TRBJ1-6	TRBV6-1	NA	NA	CASTQEGYNSPLHF	TGTGCCAGCACCCAAGAGGGGTATAATTCACCCCTCCACTTT
TRBJ2-7	TRBV5-8	many	NA	CASSVLVYEQYF	TGTGCCAGCAGCGTTTTGGTCTACGAGCAGTACTTC